The 6 T cell receptor beta chains presented below share a single source sample, sequenced in a study of T cell responses to AZD1222 COVID-19 vaccine. Generated by immunoSEQ multiplex PCR, the TCRdb table keeps only in-frame clones and is missing some. The repertoire holds 100,000 to 130,000 clones, with about 85% as singletons. This sample comprised peripheral blood, obtained on day 0 of AZD1222 vaccination. Receptors were obtained from an adult in good health.

This clone was detected only a few times. This rearrangement joins TRBV6-2 or TRBV6-3 to TRBJ1-2; D is ambiguous. V shed 5 bases and J shed 2 bases, with 6 bases lying between them. The CDR3 extends over 12 amino acids. The germline V gene encodes CDR1 MNHEY and CDR2 SVGEGT. CDR3 loop: CASSPSNYGYTF. The CDR3 DNA sequence: TGTGCCAGCAGTCCCTCCAACTATGGCTACACCTTC.

CDR3: CAWSVNRGIGELFF. In DNA, the CDR3 is TGTGCCTGGAGTGTGAACAGGGGTATAGGGGAGCTGTTTTTT. This chain uses TRBV30 with TRBJ2-2; TRBD1 aligns across 7 bases. This CDR3 contains 14 residues. V was clipped by 0 bases and J by 8 bases; unmatched bases: 6. The V gene's germline CDR1 is GTSNPN and CDR2 SVGIG (reference sequence).

This clone was counted only a few times. The sample carries other DNA sequences with the same CDR3. The chain has TRBV7-2 and TRBJ2-7, with no clear D. The V gene's germline CDR1 is SGHTA and CDR2 FQGNSA. V lost 5 bases and J lost 0, with 5 bases in between. The CDR3 has 12 amino acids. The CDR3, as DNA: TGTGCCAGCAGCCCCCCCTCCTACGAGCAGTACTTC. The encoded protein is CASSPPSYEQYF.

V gene TRBV25-1 combines with J gene TRBJ1-2; D may be TRBD1 (5 bases). This CDR3 is 14 amino acids long. The ends were cut back, 6 bases at V and 5 bases at J, with 16 bases in the middle. Per the germline V gene, CDR1 is MGHDK and CDR2 is SYGVNS. The CDR3 nucleotides are TGTGCCAGCAGGGGTCCTAAGGGGATATATGGCTACACCTTC. Protein: CASRGPKGIYGYTF.

The gene calls are TRBV6-1 and TRBJ2-3; D is unclear. This CDR3 spans 16 amino acids. Germline V lookup: CDR1 MNHNS, CDR2 SASEGT. V lost 1 base, J lost 0 bases, and 11 bases lay in between. The CDR3 DNA is TGTGCCAGCAGTGAAGGGCAGTGGTTGAGCACAGATACGCAGTATTTT. It specifies CASSEGQWLSTDTQYF.

V is TRBV27 and J is TRBJ1-5, with D uncertain. V was trimmed by 0 bases and J by 4 bases, leaving 10 bases between them. The CDR3 has 15 amino acids. Germline V lookup: CDR1 MNHEY, CDR2 SMNVEV (reference sequence). The CDR3 sequence: CASSLSQGGNQPQHF. DNA of the CDR3: TGTGCCAGCAGTTTATCGCAAGGAGGGAATCAGCCCCAGCATTTT.